The rows below give T cell receptor beta chains drawn from one sample of a study of OX40 agonist ivuxolimab in advanced cancers. Sequenced by immunoSEQ multiplex PCR; TCRdb stores in-frame clones only, minus some. The sample lists 45,000 to 50,000 clones; approximately 90% were seen once. The sample here was CD4+ or CD8+ T cells sorted from blood, taken in a trial of the OX40 agonist ivuxolimab. These receptors came from an adult with an advanced solid tumor such as melanoma, head and neck, liver or kidney cancer. Each CDR3 is given with its conserved first and last residue. A D gene is named only where the DNA matches it firmly. Clone size is not always given. Where it is, it says once, few, many or a class for expanded clones.

size | D | J | V | DNA | CDR3
. | TRBD2 | TRBJ2-5 | TRBV27 | TGTGCCAGCAGTTTTGGGGGAGGGGAGACCCAGTACTTC | CASSFGGGETQYF
few | TRBD2 | TRBJ2-2 | TRBV4-1 | TGCGCCAGCAGCCAGCTAGCGGGAGAAAGGGAGCTGTTTTTT | CASSQLAGERELFF
once | . | TRBJ2-7 | TRBV11-2 | TGTGCCAGCAGCTTTGGGGCAGGGCCAACCTACGAGCAGTACTTC | CASSFGAGPTYEQYF
few | TRBD1 | TRBJ1-2 | TRBV27 | TGTGCCAGCAGTTTAACGACAGGGGGCGTCTATGGCTACACCTTC | CASSLTTGGVYGYTF
. | TRBD1 | TRBJ2-5 | TRBV27 | TGTGCCAGCAGTTTACAGGGGGCGGGAGAGACCCAGTACTTC | CASSLQGAGETQYF
. | . | TRBJ2-7 | TRBV20-1 | TGCAGTGCTAGAGTCCCTGAGGAGTACTTC | CSARVPEEYF
. | . | TRBJ1-5 | TRBV10-1 | TGCGCCAGCCCTTCGTACAATCAGCCCCAGCATTTT | CASPSYNQPQHF
. | TRBD2 | TRBJ2-1 | TRBV5-1 | TGCGCCAGCAGGACTAGCGGGAGGTCTCATGAGCAGTTCTTC | CASRTSGRSHEQFF
. | . | TRBJ1-1 | TRBV5-6 | TGTGCCAGCAGCCCTTTCTCCGCCCCCACTGAAGCTTTCTTT | CASSPFSAPTEAFF
. | . | TRBJ1-1 | TRBV7-9 | TGTGCCAGCAGCTTTGCGGAGAACACTGAAGCTTTCTTT | CASSFAENTEAFF
. | . | TRBJ2-1 | TRBV5-1 | TGCGCCAGCAGCGTCCCCAACAGCGATGAGCAGTTCTTC | CASSVPNSDEQFF
. | . | TRBJ1-4 | TRBV19 | TGTGCCAGTAGTATAGCCCAAGTAAGGATGACGGAAAAACTGTTTTTT | CASSIAQVRMTEKLFF
. | . | TRBJ1-1 | TRBV5-5 | TGTGCCAGCAGCTTGCCAGGCACTGAAGCTTTCTTT | CASSLPGTEAFF
. | TRBD2 | TRBJ2-1 | TRBV7-8 | TGTGCCAGCAGCTCGGCCGTGCGAGGACTAGCGGGAGGGCCGGATGAGCAGTTCTTC | CASSSAVRGLAGGPDEQFF
. | . | TRBJ1-1 | TRBV28 | TGTGCCAGCAGTTCCTCCGGGACCCTCCCTGAAGCTTTCTTT | CASSSSGTLPEAFF
. | . | TRBJ1-2 | TRBV19 | TGTGCCAGCCGGGAGGGACGTTTCTACACCTTC | CASREGRFYTF
. | TRBD1 | TRBJ2-7 | TRBV6-5 | TGTGCCAGCAGTTACCCGGACAGGGCCGAGCAGTACTTC | CASSYPDRAEQYF
few | TRBD1 | TRBJ2-7 | TRBV2 | TGTGCCAGCAGTGTTGACAGGGGCTACGAGCAGTACTTC | CASSVDRGYEQYF
. | . | TRBJ2-1 | TRBV11-3 | TGTGCCAGCAGCAAAGGGACACTCGGTGAGCAGTTCTTC | CASSKGTLGEQFF
once | TRBD2 | TRBJ2-3 | TRBV6-6 | TGTGCCAGCAGTAGCGGGGGCACAGATACGCAGTATTTT | CASSSGGTDTQYF
. | TRBD1 | TRBJ1-3 | TRBV7-8 | TGTGCCAGCAGCACCCACCCCGACAGGGTCGAAAACACCATATATTTT | CASSTHPDRVENTIYF
. | . | TRBJ1-1 | TRBV27 | TGTGCCAGCAGCGACCTTGACAGCATGAACACTGAAGCTTTCTTT | CASSDLDSMNTEAFF
. | TRBD2 | TRBJ2-5 | TRBV9 | TGTGCCAGCAGCCCCTCTGGGGGAGGGCTAGAGACCCAGTACTTC | CASSPSGGGLETQYF
once | TRBD1 | TRBJ1-3 | TRBV28 | TGTGCCAGCACCCGGACAGGGTCGGGAAACACCATATATTTT | CASTRTGSGNTIYF
. | . | TRBJ2-3 | TRBV11-2 | TGTGCCAGCAGCTTAATCACAGGTGCAGATACGCAGTATTTT | CASSLITGADTQYF
. | TRBD1 | TRBJ1-1 | TRBV28 | TGTGCCAGCAGTTTAACCACAGGGGCGACTGAAGCTTTCTTT | CASSLTTGATEAFF
. | TRBD1 | TRBJ1-5 | TRBV19 | TGTGCCAGTAGTACGGGACAGGGGAATCAGCCCCAGCATTTT | CASSTGQGNQPQHF
. | . | TRBJ2-7 | TRBV19 | TGTGCCAGTAGTCACGGCGTCAGTTTCCTGAATGAGCAGTACTTC | CASSHGVSFLNEQYF
. | . | TRBJ2-7 | TRBV4-1 | TGCGCCAGCAGCCAAGAGGTAGGGGTGGACGAGCAGTACTTC | CASSQEVGVDEQYF
. | TRBD2 | TRBJ2-7 | TRBV5-5 | TGTGCCAGCAGCATGGGGGGGGTGCCCTGGGAAGAGCAGTACTTC | CASSMGGVPWEEQYF
. | . | TRBJ2-7 | TRBV7-2 | TGTGCCAGCAGCCAAGTGGTGGGGCTTGCCGAGCAGTACTTC | CASSQVVGLAEQYF
. | . | TRBJ2-4 | TRBV6-1 | TGTGCCAGCAGCTCCATAGGGGCCAAAAACATTCAGTACTTC | CASSSIGAKNIQYF
. | . | TRBJ2-1 | TRBV19 | TGTGCCAGCGATCCATCGCCAGGTAGTAATGAGCAGTTCTTC | CASDPSPGSNEQFF
. | . | TRBJ2-7 | TRBV9 | TGTGCCAGCAGCGCACACCCCTACGTAGAGCAGTACTTC | CASSAHPYVEQYF
. | . | TRBJ2-1 | TRBV5-6 | TGTGCCAGCAGCCAGAGGGTCGGGTCCTACAATGAGCAGTTCTTC | CASSQRVGSYNEQFF
once | . | TRBJ2-2 | TRBV6-1 | TGTGCCAGCAGTGTGGACCACACCGGGGAGCTGTTTTTT | CASSVDHTGELFF
. | . | TRBJ1-2 | TRBV19 | TGTGCCAGTAGTACCCGCGGGTGGGACGGCTACACCTTC | CASSTRGWDGYTF
. | TRBD1 | TRBJ2-7 | TRBV27 | TGTGCCAGCAGCAACAGGGGGCCCTACGAGCAGTACTTC | CASSNRGPYEQYF
. | TRBD2 | TRBJ2-1 | TRBV30 | TGTGCCTTGGGACTAGCGGGGGGATACAATGAGCAGTTCTTC | CALGLAGGYNEQFF
few | . | TRBJ2-2 | TRBV9 | TGTGCCAGCAGCACGACAGGACCCCCGGAGGAGCTGTTTTTT | CASSTTGPPEELFF
. | . | TRBJ2-7 | TRBV7-8 | TGTGCCAGCGCTTTCGGGTTGACCTACGAGCAGTACTTC | CASAFGLTYEQYF
. | . | TRBJ2-5 | TRBV12-2 | TGTGCAAGTCGCTCCGGAGCTAGTGAGGAGACCCAGTACTTC | CASRSGASEETQYF
. | . | TRBJ2-1 | TRBV27 | TGTGCCAGCAGTTTCGGCGCCAACTCCTACAATGAGCAGTTCTTC | CASSFGANSYNEQFF